This TCR beta chain is from a study of shared clonotypes between healthy human individuals. Trimming removed 10 bases from V and 10 bases from J; junction bases left unmatched: 9. The V gene's germline CDR1 is SGHTA and CDR2 FQGTGA. The CDR3 sequence is 12 residues long. Authors' data handling: Quality scores were absent from the junction-only immunoSEQ sequences, so filtering differed. The method was immunoSEQ multiplex PCR; TCRdb's version includes in-frame clones alone and lacks a portion of them. V and J calls and clone size are those listed in that table; D and trimming were worked out from the DNA. The repertoire consists of about 2.1 million clones, with roughly 93% occurring once and the leading ten covering around 1.7%. Study-level findings and limits: Expectations were that clonotype sharing among donors would be affected by sequencing depth.

Terminally differentiated effector memory CD45RA+ cells were left out of the naive CD8 fraction, which was CD45RO-negative and positively selected for CCR7. Each sample came from a Caucasian adult donor living in Nashville, Tennessee. Comments on this clone: The antigen is unknown.

Input material: naive CD8+ T cells from PBMCs. V is TRBV7-3 and J is TRBJ2-1, with 8 bases aligning to TRBD2. The clonotype comes from a man younger than 35 in good health. Some clones in this sample may be carry-over from other donors' samples. This CDR3 is CATAFSGGEQFF. DNA for the CDR3: TGTGCCACCGCCTTTTCGGGGGGGGAGCAGTTCTTC.